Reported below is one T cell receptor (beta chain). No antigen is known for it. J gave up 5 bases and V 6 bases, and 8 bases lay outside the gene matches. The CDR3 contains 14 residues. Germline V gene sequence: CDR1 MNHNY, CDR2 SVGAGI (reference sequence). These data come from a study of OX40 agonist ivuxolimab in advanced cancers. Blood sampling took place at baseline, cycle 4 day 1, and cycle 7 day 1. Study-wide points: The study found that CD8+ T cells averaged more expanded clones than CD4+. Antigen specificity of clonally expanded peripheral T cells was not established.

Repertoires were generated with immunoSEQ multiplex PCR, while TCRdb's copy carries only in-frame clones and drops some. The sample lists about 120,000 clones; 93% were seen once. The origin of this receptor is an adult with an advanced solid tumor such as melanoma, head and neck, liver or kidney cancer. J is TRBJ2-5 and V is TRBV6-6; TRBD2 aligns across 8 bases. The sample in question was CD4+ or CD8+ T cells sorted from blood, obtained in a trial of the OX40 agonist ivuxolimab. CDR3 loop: CASRSAGAGETQYF. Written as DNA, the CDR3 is TGTGCCAGCAGGTCAGCGGGGGCGGGGGAGACCCAGTACTTC.